This T cell receptor (beta chain) was sequenced for a study of blood T cell repertoires in COVID-19. Study-wide background: Samples came from the United States, Italy and Spain, spanning acute and convalescent COVID-19. PBMCs, B-cell-depleted T cells, or T cells were the source of the cDNA or gDNA that made up the material.

Under the authors' procedure: Reference gene primers were amplified, and this amplification served to estimate nucleated cell counts. The protocol was immunoSEQ multiplex PCR, while the TCRdb copy is restricted to in-frame clones and leaves out a portion. V and J calls and clone size are copied from that table; D and trimming were computed from the DNA. The sample records roughly 120,000 clones, around 88% being singletons. The receptor was isolated from a woman between 45 and 65 years old with active or convalescent COVID-19. Sequenced input: peripheral blood.

This CDR3 reads CASSEGSRNSPLHF. CDR3 nucleotides: TGTGCCAGCAGTGAGGGCAGCCGCAATTCACCCCTCCACTTT. This sequence joins TRBV6-4 and TRBJ1-6, with no clear D. The V and J ends lost 3 bases and 7 bases respectively, with 10 bases between them. The CDR3 loop spans 14 amino acids. The germline V gene has CDR1 MRHNA and CDR2 SNTAGT.